This T cell receptor beta chain was identified in a study of post-analysis software for immune sequencing data. Across the whole study: Courses of disease covered relapsing-remitting, secondary progressive and progressive-relapsing multiple sclerosis. Findings and limits, study-wide: Strong co-clustering by F measure was evident for samples that had been prepared in the same batch. About 5 TRBV segments appeared more often in patients than in controls, and TRBV5-6, TRBV5-1 and TRBV20-1 were among these.

Unique molecular identifiers were present in the TCR beta cDNA libraries. TCRdb reprocessed the PCR reads with MiXCR, giving one entry per CDR3 protein. Of 350,000 to 450,000 distinct CDR3 sequences in the sample, roughly 40% were seen once. Points on this clonotype: Its antigen is undetermined.

Germline V gene lookup returns CDR1 MNHNS and CDR2 SASEGT. V was shortened by 1 base and J by 4 bases, with 10 bases between the two germline ends. The length of the CDR3 is 14 residues. This receptor was obtained from a girl aged 2 to 9 with multiple sclerosis. The rearrangement links TRBV6-1 to TRBJ1-2; D is unresolved. The specimen was blood. This chain's CDR3 is CASSEDPGSYGYTF. In DNA form, the CDR3 reads TGTGCCAGCAGTGAAGATCCCGGGAGCTATGGCTACACCTTC.